Each of the 4 T cell receptor beta chains below was sequenced from the same sample in a study of technical replicates of blood from a handful of donors. The table came from immunoSEQ multiplex PCR; TCRdb's copy has only in-frame clones and leaves some out. This sample has more than 90,000 clones, with 85% to 95% found just once. The sequenced sample consisted of T cells isolated from PBMCs. Receptors were obtained from a human donor in good health.

The chain has TRBV7-9 and TRBJ2-1, with 9 bases lining up with TRBD2. This CDR3 is 18 amino acids long. Germline V gene lookup returns CDR1 SEHNR and CDR2 FQNEAQ (reference sequence). The ends lost 3 bases at V and 5 bases at J; junction bases unmatched: 14. The CDR3: CASSFLASGEGWDNEQFF. CDR3 nucleotide sequence: TGTGCCAGCAGCTTTCTCGCTAGCGGGGAGGGATGGGACAATGAGCAGTTCTTC.

The chain links TRBV18 to TRBJ1-1, with TRBD1 matching 7 bases. This CDR3 is 15 amino acids long. The trim removed 3 bases at V and 1 base at J, leaving 5 bases unmatched. Germline V gene data show CDR1 as KGHSH and CDR2 as LQKENI. CDR3 amino acids: CASSPMTGSNTEAFF. The CDR3 DNA is TGTGCCAGCTCACCTATGACAGGGTCGAACACTGAAGCTTTCTTT.

The V gene is TRBV4-2, the J gene TRBJ2-7; TRBD2 matches 11 bases. The V gene's germline CDR1 is LGHNA and CDR2 YNFKEQ. V trimming: 4 bases; J trimming: 0 bases; junction bases outside the gene matches: 2. This CDR3 contains 15 residues. This CDR3 is CASSPTSGISYEQYF. For the CDR3, the DNA is TGTGCCAGCAGCCCGACTAGCGGGATCTCCTACGAGCAGTACTTC.

The chain uses TRBV28 and TRBJ2-4; 9 bases align to TRBD1. This CDR3 contains 15 residues. J was trimmed by 8 bases and V by 6 bases; bases with no gene match: 11. The germline gives CDR1 MDHEN, CDR2 SYDVKM. The CDR3 DNA follows: TGTGCCAGCAGCCGCCCGGGACAGGGATTTCACATTCAGTACTTC. Its protein product is CASSRPGQGFHIQYF.